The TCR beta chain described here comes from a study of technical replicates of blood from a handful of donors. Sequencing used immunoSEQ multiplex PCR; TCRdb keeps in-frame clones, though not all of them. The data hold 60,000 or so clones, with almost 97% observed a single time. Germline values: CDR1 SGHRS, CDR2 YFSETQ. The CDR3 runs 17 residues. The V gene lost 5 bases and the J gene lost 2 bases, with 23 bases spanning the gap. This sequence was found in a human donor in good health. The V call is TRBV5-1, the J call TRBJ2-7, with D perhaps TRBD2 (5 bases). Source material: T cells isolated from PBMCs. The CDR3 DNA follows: TGCGCCAGCAGGTTTATCCCCCTAGAGGACGGGACCTACGAGCAGTACTTC. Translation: CASRFIPLEDGTYEQYF.